These T cell receptor beta chains were read from a single sample in a study of identical twins. TCRdb ran MiXCR on the 5' RACE reads and lists one entry per CDR3 protein. The repertoire includes 200,000 to 250,000 distinct CDR3 sequences, 8% to 11% of them detected once, and approximately 9.1% sits in the top ten. The source material was memory T cells sorted from blood. These receptor sequences come from a man between 45 and 60 years old in good health. CDR3s include the opening cysteine and the closing phenylalanine or tryptophan. The D gene is left open where the match is weak. Not all rows give a size; the values are once, few, many and, for expanded clones, a class.

V: TRBV2; D: NA; size: many; J: TRBJ1-5; CDR3: CASSEGAGPQHF; DNA: TGTGCCAGCAGTGAAGGCGCGGGGCCCCAGCATTTT
V: TRBV13; D: TRBD1; size: NA; J: TRBJ1-2; CDR3: CASSRDREGLNGYTF; DNA: TGTGCCAGCAGCCGAGACAGGGAAGGACTAAATGGCTACACCTTC
V: TRBV20-1; D: NA; size: NA; J: TRBJ1-4; CDR3: CSGGEDEKLFF; DNA: TGCAGTGGTGGGGAAGACGAAAAACTGTTTTTT
V: TRBV6-5; D: TRBD1; size: NA; J: TRBJ2-1; CDR3: CASSYSDRNNEQFF; DNA: TGTGCCAGCAGTTACTCGGACAGGAACAATGAGCAGTTCTTC
V: TRBV18; D: TRBD1; size: NA; J: TRBJ1-3; CDR3: CASSPQTGRISGNTIYF; DNA: TGTGCCAGCTCACCACAGACAGGGAGAATCTCTGGAAACACCATATATTTT
V: TRBV18; D: NA; size: few; J: TRBJ1-5; CDR3: CASSPDSSNQPQHF; DNA: TGTGCCAGCTCACCGGACAGTAGCAATCAGCCCCAGCATTTT
V: TRBV7-8; D: TRBD1; size: NA; J: TRBJ1-5; CDR3: CASSRRPGQSNQPQHF; DNA: TGTGCCAGCAGCCGACGGCCGGGACAGTCCAATCAGCCCCAGCATTTT
V: TRBV10-3; D: NA; size: few; J: TRBJ2-3; CDR3: CAISQETDTQYF; DNA: TGTGCCATCAGCCAAGAAACAGATACGCAGTATTTT
V: TRBV4-3; D: TRBD2; size: many; J: TRBJ2-1; CDR3: CASSQGSGPNEQFF; DNA: TGCGCCAGCAGCCAAGGTAGCGGGCCCAATGAGCAGTTCTTC
V: TRBV24-1; D: NA; size: many; J: TRBJ2-7; CDR3: CATSAHHEHEQYF; DNA: TGTGCCACCAGTGCCCATCACGAGCACGAGCAGTACTTC
V: TRBV5-1; D: NA; size: many; J: TRBJ2-7; CDR3: CASSYARAEGEQYF; DNA: TGCGCCAGCAGCTATGCACGCGCAGAGGGCGAGCAGTACTTC
V: TRBV5-6; D: NA; size: many; J: TRBJ2-5; CDR3: CASSRTRDAGETQYF; DNA: TGTGCCAGCAGCCGAACCAGGGATGCCGGGGAGACCCAGTACTTC
V: TRBV12-3/TRBV12-4; D: NA; size: few; J: TRBJ2-7; CDR3: CARSYRGHSYEQYF; DNA: TGTGCCAGGAGTTATCGGGGGCACTCCTACGAGCAGTACTTC
V: TRBV4-2; D: NA; size: NA; J: TRBJ1-4; CDR3: CASSQGHSTTNEKLFF; DNA: TGTGCCAGCAGCCAAGGACATTCAACAACTAATGAAAAACTGTTTTTT
V: TRBV28; D: NA; size: many; J: TRBJ1-5; CDR3: CASGDNYSNQPQHF; DNA: TGTGCCAGCGGGGACAATTATAGCAATCAGCCCCAGCATTTT
V: TRBV28; D: TRBD1; size: NA; J: TRBJ2-5; CDR3: CASSLLGTGVLETQYF; DNA: TGTGCCAGCAGTTTATTGGGGACAGGGGTTTTGGAGACCCAGTACTTC
V: TRBV5-5; D: NA; size: NA; J: TRBJ2-5; CDR3: CASSQKGAGVETQYF; DNA: TGTGCCAGCAGCCAGAAAGGTGCAGGGGTAGAGACCCAGTACTTC
V: TRBV4-2; D: NA; size: NA; J: TRBJ1-5; CDR3: CASSQGESNQPQHF; DNA: TGTGCCAGCAGCCAAGGTGAGAGCAATCAGCCCCAGCATTTT
V: TRBV10-3; D: NA; size: few; J: TRBJ2-5; CDR3: CAAGGRHQETQYF; DNA: TGTGCCGCTGGGGGACGCCACCAAGAGACCCAGTACTTC
V: TRBV3-1; D: TRBD1; size: NA; J: TRBJ1-3; CDR3: CASSQVVTGASGNTIYF; DNA: TGTGCCAGCAGCCAAGTCGTAACAGGGGCCTCTGGAAACACCATATATTTT
V: TRBV7-2; D: TRBD1; size: NA; J: TRBJ1-5; CDR3: CASRLQGAGSNQPQHF; DNA: TGTGCCAGCAGGCTACAGGGGGCGGGTAGTAATCAGCCCCAGCATTTT
V: TRBV20-1; D: TRBD2; size: many; J: TRBJ2-7; CDR3: CSARGGGSGSREQYF; DNA: TGCAGTGCTAGAGGCGGGGGTAGCGGGAGCCGAGAGCAGTACTTC
V: TRBV20-1; D: NA; size: many; J: TRBJ2-3; CDR3: CSASYNTMRLDTQYF; DNA: TGCAGTGCTAGCTACAATACCATGCGACTGGATACGCAGTATTTT
V: TRBV7-2; D: TRBD1; size: few; J: TRBJ1-2; CDR3: CASSPTGQGRGGYTF; DNA: TGTGCCAGCAGCCCAACGGGACAGGGGCGTGGTGGCTACACCTTC
V: TRBV2; D: NA; size: NA; J: TRBJ2-1; CDR3: CASNRITYNEQFF; DNA: TGTGCCAGCAACCGGATAACCTACAATGAGCAGTTCTTC
V: TRBV19; D: TRBD2; size: many; J: TRBJ2-1; CDR3: CASSPPSGSTSYNEQFF; DNA: TGTGCCAGTAGTCCCCCCAGCGGGAGTACCTCCTACAATGAGCAGTTCTTC
V: TRBV6-1; D: NA; size: many; J: TRBJ1-2; CDR3: CASSEAGNYGYTF; DNA: TGTGCCAGCAGTGAAGCGGGGAACTATGGCTACACCTTC
V: TRBV12-3/TRBV12-4; D: TRBD1; size: many; J: TRBJ1-2; CDR3: CASSLKQTQGNYGYTF; DNA: TGTGCCAGCAGCCTAAAACAAACACAGGGGAACTATGGCTACACCTTC
V: TRBV12-3/TRBV12-4; D: NA; size: few; J: TRBJ2-7; CDR3: CASSTYGTTYEQYF; DNA: TGTGCCAGCAGTACTTATGGGACCACCTACGAGCAGTACTTC
V: TRBV29-1; D: NA; size: few; J: TRBJ2-5; CDR3: CSVIGQGGGTQYF; DNA: TGCAGCGTGATTGGCCAGGGGGGGGGGACCCAGTACTTC
V: TRBV4-1; D: NA; size: NA; J: TRBJ1-3; CDR3: CASSQDSASGNTIYF; DNA: TGCGCCAGCAGCCAAGACTCAGCCTCTGGAAACACCATATATTTT
V: TRBV7-2; D: NA; size: many; J: TRBJ1-5; CDR3: CASSLAGYRNQPQHF; DNA: TGTGCCAGCAGCTTAGCAGGGTATCGCAATCAGCCCCAGCATTTT
V: TRBV13; D: NA; size: many; J: TRBJ2-7; CDR3: CASSMDQYEQYF; DNA: TGTGCCAGCAGCATGGACCAGTACGAGCAGTACTTC
V: TRBV5-4; D: TRBD2; size: few; J: TRBJ2-1; CDR3: CASSILAGSFYNEQFF; DNA: TGTGCCAGCAGCATCTTAGCGGGCTCCTTCTACAATGAGCAGTTCTTC
V: TRBV27; D: NA; size: NA; J: TRBJ2-3; CDR3: CASSLLSAVSSTDTQYF; DNA: TGTGCCAGCAGTTTATTATCGGCGGTTTCTAGCACAGATACGCAGTATTTT
V: TRBV12-3/TRBV12-4; D: NA; size: many; J: TRBJ2-1; CDR3: CASSRGGITNEQFF; DNA: TGTGCCAGCAGCCGCGGCGGGATCACCAATGAGCAGTTCTTC
V: TRBV25-1; D: TRBD1; size: NA; J: TRBJ1-6; CDR3: CASSGWDRENSPLHF; DNA: TGTGCCAGCAGTGGGTGGGACAGGGAGAATTCACCCCTCCACTTT
V: TRBV19; D: NA; size: few; J: TRBJ2-4; CDR3: CASSERGLDIQYF; DNA: TGTGCCAGTAGTGAAAGGGGTTTGGACATTCAGTACTTC
V: TRBV30; D: NA; size: NA; J: TRBJ2-2; CDR3: CAWSPKPGWGYTGELFF; DNA: TGTGCCTGGAGTCCGAAACCGGGCTGGGGGTACACCGGGGAGCTGTTTTTT
V: TRBV6-1; D: NA; size: NA; J: TRBJ2-5; CDR3: CASGGGVRETQYF; DNA: TGTGCCAGCGGCGGCGGAGTTCGGGAGACCCAGTACTTC
V: TRBV19; D: NA; size: many; J: TRBJ2-2; CDR3: CASTPGQGRWTGELFF; DNA: TGTGCCAGTACCCCCGGGCAGGGTCGGTGGACCGGGGAGCTGTTTTTT
V: TRBV20-1; D: NA; size: few; J: TRBJ2-7; CDR3: CSARVAAYEQYF; DNA: TGCAGTGCTAGAGTGGCAGCCTACGAGCAGTACTTC
V: TRBV4-3; D: NA; size: NA; J: TRBJ2-1; CDR3: CASSQDTRDGQFF; DNA: TGCGCCAGCAGCCAAGATACGCGGGATGGGCAGTTCTTC
V: TRBV24-1; D: TRBD1; size: many; J: TRBJ2-7; CDR3: CATSDAGTGNKFYEQYF; DNA: TGTGCCACCAGTGACGCCGGGACAGGGAACAAGTTTTACGAGCAGTACTTC
V: TRBV7-2; D: TRBD2; size: NA; J: TRBJ2-1; CDR3: CASSSTGTSGGNEQFF; DNA: TGTGCCAGCAGTTCTACCGGGACTAGCGGGGGAAATGAGCAGTTCTTC
V: TRBV5-5; D: TRBD2; size: many; J: TRBJ2-2; CDR3: CASSMGEGIRFTGELFF; DNA: TGTGCCAGCAGCATGGGGGAGGGGATAAGATTCACCGGGGAGCTGTTTTTT
V: TRBV5-4; D: NA; size: many; J: TRBJ2-6; CDR3: CASRSPGGANVLTF; DNA: TGTGCCAGCAGATCCCCTGGGGGGGCCAACGTCCTGACTTTC